The rows below give T cell receptor beta chains drawn from one sample of a study of T cell responses to AZD1222 COVID-19 vaccine. Only in-frame clones appear in the TCRdb table, and some are missing; sequencing was by immunoSEQ multiplex PCR. The sample holds around 140,000 clones, roughly nine tenths seen once. The sequences come from peripheral blood, collected on day 0 of AZD1222 vaccination. The receptors stem from an adult in good health. CDR3s include the opening cysteine and the closing phenylalanine or tryptophan. D genes are given only for firm matches. Clone size is shown for a subset of rows, as once, few, many or a class of expanded clone.

clone size	V gene	D gene	J gene	CDR3 protein	CDR3 DNA
-	TRBV20-1	-	TRBJ2-1	CSAEVNEQFF	TGCAGTGCTGAGGTGAATGAGCAGTTCTTC
-	TRBV28	TRBD1	TRBJ1-5	CASSITGGRENQPQHF	TGTGCCAGCAGCATCACAGGGGGCCGGGAAAATCAGCCCCAGCATTTT
-	TRBV10-3	-	TRBJ1-3	CAASARFGRSSGNTIYF	TGTGCCGCCAGCGCACGTTTTGGGCGGAGCTCTGGAAACACCATATATTTT
few	TRBV6-4	-	TRBJ1-2	CASSDRGGYTF	TGTGCCAGCAGTGACAGGGGTGGCTACACCTTC
-	TRBV21-1	-	TRBJ1-1	CASSDDTEAFF	TGTGCCAGCAGTGACGACACTGAAGCTTTCTTT
-	TRBV5-1	-	TRBJ1-4	CASATGPNEKLFF	TGCGCCAGCGCCACGGGTCCGAATGAAAAACTGTTTTTT
-	TRBV27	-	TRBJ2-1	CASNDLLGGMHYNEQFF	TGTGCCAGCAACGATCTCCTGGGCGGGATGCACTACAATGAGCAGTTCTTC
-	TRBV24-1	TRBD1	TRBJ1-5	CATSYRGNQPQHF	TGTGCCACCAGTTACAGGGGAAATCAGCCCCAGCATTTT
-	TRBV6-6	-	TRBJ2-4	CASSYSLRGEPQYF	TGTGCCAGCAGTTACTCGTTACGTGGGGAACCCCAGTACTTC
-	TRBV4-3	TRBD1	TRBJ1-1	CASSQIRQGLFSDTEAFF	TGCGCCAGCAGCCAAATACGACAGGGCCTTTTCTCGGACACTGAAGCTTTCTTT
-	TRBV9	-	TRBJ1-2	CASSTGTSTIYGYTF	TGTGCCAGCAGCACTGGGACCTCTACGATTTATGGCTACACCTTC
-	TRBV20-1	TRBD1	TRBJ1-2	CSASSGGDGYTF	TGCAGTGCTAGTTCAGGGGGGGATGGCTACACCTTC
-	TRBV2	-	TRBJ1-2	CASSELQAFDYGYTF	TGTGCCAGCAGTGAATTACAAGCGTTCGACTATGGCTACACCTTC
-	TRBV19	-	TRBJ2-7	CASSIARGEDYEQYF	TGTGCCAGTAGTATAGCACGAGGGGAGGACTACGAGCAGTACTTC
-	TRBV7-6	-	TRBJ1-1	CASSLRGQNTEAFF	TGTGCCAGCAGCTTACGGGGACAGAACACTGAAGCTTTCTTT
-	TRBV18	-	TRBJ1-2	CASSSDSTYGYTF	TGTGCCAGCTCATCTGACAGTACCTATGGCTACACCTTC
-	TRBV19	TRBD1	TRBJ1-5	CASTPRAGQGYQPQHF	TGTGCCAGTACTCCCCGGGCGGGACAGGGTTATCAGCCCCAGCATTTT
-	TRBV6-6	-	TRBJ2-2	CASSYFSTGELFF	TGTGCCAGCAGTTACTTCTCCACCGGGGAGCTGTTTTTT
-	TRBV18	TRBD1	TRBJ1-6	CASSPNPWTGNNSPLHF	TGTGCCAGCTCACCAAATCCTTGGACAGGGAACAATTCACCCCTCCACTTT
-	TRBV12-3/TRBV12-4	-	TRBJ1-2	CASRDSLYGYTF	TGTGCCAGCAGGGACAGCCTCTATGGCTACACCTTC
-	TRBV5-6	-	TRBJ2-7	CASTFGQAYEQYF	TGTGCCAGCACCTTTGGCCAGGCCTACGAGCAGTACTTC
-	TRBV20-1	TRBD1	TRBJ1-5	CSASPGQGGHQPQHF	TGCAGTGCTAGTCCGGGACAGGGTGGACATCAGCCCCAGCATTTT
-	TRBV15	-	TRBJ1-3	CATSRDRAISGNTIYF	TGTGCCACCAGCAGAGACAGGGCGATCTCTGGAAACACCATATATTTT
-	TRBV6-5	TRBD1	TRBJ1-5	CASRRSTGVGQPQHF	TGTGCCAGCAGGCGATCGACAGGGGTCGGTCAGCCCCAGCATTTT
-	TRBV18	-	TRBJ1-5	CASSPGQSSGPQHF	TGTGCCAGCTCACCGGGGCAGAGCTCAGGGCCCCAGCATTTT
-	TRBV7-9	-	TRBJ2-1	CASSPSGRRYNEQFF	TGTGCCAGCAGCCCGTCAGGTCGCCGATACAATGAGCAGTTCTTC
-	TRBV29-1	TRBD1	TRBJ1-1	CSVRDRWYGEAFF	TGCAGCGTTCGGGACAGGTGGTACGGTGAAGCTTTCTTT
-	TRBV30	TRBD2	TRBJ2-5	CAWSVPSGSVGETQYF	TGTGCCTGGAGTGTACCCAGCGGGAGTGTGGGAGAGACCCAGTACTTC
-	TRBV30	-	TRBJ1-1	CAWSLGRGRTEAFF	TGTGCCTGGAGCCTGGGGAGGGGGAGGACTGAAGCTTTCTTT
-	TRBV19	TRBD1	TRBJ2-5	CASSIAEGAAPQETQYF	TGTGCCAGTAGTATAGCAGAGGGGGCAGCCCCCCAAGAGACCCAGTACTTC
-	TRBV30	-	TRBJ1-1	CAWSVKRTGAFF	TGTGCCTGGAGTGTAAAGCGTACGGGAGCTTTCTTT
-	TRBV19	TRBD1	TRBJ2-1	CASSISGTGVYNEQFF	TGTGCCAGTAGTATATCCGGGACAGGGGTCTACAATGAGCAGTTCTTC
-	TRBV28	-	TRBJ1-5	CASPPSHDRLNQPQHF	TGTGCCAGCCCCCCCTCACACGACAGGCTCAATCAGCCCCAGCATTTT
-	TRBV7-2	-	TRBJ2-1	CASSLLPGGFSPSYNEQFF	TGTGCCAGCAGCTTACTACCGGGGGGCTTCTCTCCGTCCTACAATGAGCAGTTCTTC
-	TRBV4-1	-	TRBJ1-4	CASSQVMTGPEKLFF	TGCGCCAGCAGCCAAGTTATGACAGGCCCTGAAAAACTGTTTTTT
once	TRBV5-4	-	TRBJ1-6	CASRIQGNSPLHF	TGTGCCAGCAGAATCCAAGGGAATTCACCCCTCCACTTT
-	TRBV2	TRBD2	TRBJ2-5	CASNGLAGTRGETQYF	TGTGCCAGCAACGGACTAGCGGGGACCCGGGGAGAGACCCAGTACTTC
-	TRBV6-2/TRBV6-3	-	TRBJ2-2	CASSLRGELFF	TGTGCCAGCAGCCTACGCGGGGAGCTGTTTTTT
once	TRBV25-1	TRBD1	TRBJ1-6	CASRAGQGAGSPLHF	TGTGCCAGCAGAGCAGGACAGGGGGCAGGGTCACCCCTCCACTTT
-	TRBV9	TRBD1	TRBJ2-7	CASSSLQGKPYEQYF	TGTGCCAGCAGCTCCTTACAGGGGAAGCCCTACGAGCAGTACTTC
-	TRBV11-2	-	TRBJ1-1	CASSLVLREAENTEAFF	TGTGCCAGCAGCTTAGTGCTCAGGGAGGCGGAGAACACTGAAGCTTTCTTT
-	TRBV6-5	-	TRBJ1-6	CASSRTPRNSPLHF	TGTGCCAGCAGCAGGACCCCAAGGAATTCACCCCTCCACTTT
once	TRBV7-9	TRBD1	TRBJ2-3	CASSLTGQTPTDTQYF	TGTGCCAGCAGCTTAACGGGACAGACACCCACAGATACGCAGTATTTT
-	TRBV19	TRBD2	TRBJ2-1	CASARRGLAGDWNEQFF	TGTGCCAGTGCGAGAAGGGGACTAGCGGGGGACTGGAACGAGCAGTTCTTC
-	TRBV4-3	TRBD1	TRBJ2-5	CASSQDGQGFQETQYF	TGCGCCAGCAGCCAAGACGGACAGGGGTTCCAAGAGACCCAGTACTTC
-	TRBV3-1/TRBV3-2	-	TRBJ2-1	CASGGRGLHYNEQFF	TGTGCCAGTGGGGGGAGGGGGTTACACTACAATGAGCAGTTCTTC
-	TRBV11-2	-	TRBJ2-1	CASSLDWGGRSGEQFF	TGTGCCAGCAGCTTAGATTGGGGGGGCCGATCAGGTGAGCAGTTCTTC
-	TRBV9	-	TRBJ1-1	CASRPDPTEAFF	TGTGCCAGCAGACCCGACCCAACTGAAGCTTTCTTT
-	TRBV20-1	-	TRBJ2-7	CSASGETYEQYF	TGCAGTGCTAGTGGGGAGACCTACGAGCAGTACTTC
-	TRBV2	TRBD1	TRBJ2-5	CASSLDRGEETQYF	TGTGCCAGCAGTCTGGACAGGGGAGAAGAGACCCAGTACTTC
-	TRBV5-1	-	TRBJ2-5	CASSLGPQGSLETQYF	TGCGCCAGCAGCTTGGGACCACAGGGTTCCCTAGAGACCCAGTACTTC
-	TRBV7-9	TRBD2	TRBJ2-1	CASRGTSGSSYNEQFF	TGTGCCAGCAGGGGGACTAGCGGCTCCTCCTACAATGAGCAGTTCTTC
-	TRBV7-2	TRBD2	TRBJ2-1	CASSLAFGSGGLYNEQFF	TGTGCCAGCAGCTTAGCGTTCGGTAGCGGGGGGCTCTACAATGAGCAGTTCTTC
few	TRBV18	-	TRBJ1-2	CASRRLVRTGYTF	TGTGCCAGCCGACGTCTGGTACGTACCGGCTACACCTTC
few	TRBV5-4	TRBD1	TRBJ1-4	CASSPGTGGDEKLFF	TGTGCCAGCAGCCCCGGGACAGGGGGAGACGAAAAACTGTTTTTT
-	TRBV5-1	-	TRBJ1-5	CASSPWGGDNQPQHF	TGCGCCAGCAGCCCCTGGGGGGGTGACAATCAGCCCCAGCATTTT
once	TRBV2	-	TRBJ1-2	CASMEQPANYGYTF	TGTGCCAGCATGGAACAGCCAGCTAACTATGGCTACACCTTC
-	TRBV14	TRBD2	TRBJ2-7	CASGSGNYEQYF	TGTGCCAGCGGCAGCGGGAACTACGAGCAGTACTTC
-	TRBV4-1	-	TRBJ1-1	CASSQDSLRDPWAFF	TGCGCCAGCAGCCAAGATAGTCTAAGGGACCCGTGGGCTTTCTTT